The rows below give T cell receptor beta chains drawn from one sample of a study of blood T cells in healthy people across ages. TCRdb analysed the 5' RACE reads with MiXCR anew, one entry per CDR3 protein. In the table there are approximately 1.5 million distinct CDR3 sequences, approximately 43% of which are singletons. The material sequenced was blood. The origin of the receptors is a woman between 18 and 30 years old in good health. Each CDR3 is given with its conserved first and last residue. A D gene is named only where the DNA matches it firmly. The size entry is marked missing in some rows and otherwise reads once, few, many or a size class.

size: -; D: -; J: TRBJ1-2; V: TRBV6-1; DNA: TGTGCCAGCACCCTGGGACAAGGCTATGGCTACACCTTC; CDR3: CASTLGQGYGYTF
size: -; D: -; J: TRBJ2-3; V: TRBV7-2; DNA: TGTGCCAGCAGCTTAGTAGGCGCCGCTAGCACAGATACGCAGTATTTT; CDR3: CASSLVGAASTDTQYF
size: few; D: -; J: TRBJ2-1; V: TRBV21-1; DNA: TGTGCCAGCCGACCATTGTGGAATGAGCAGTTCTTC; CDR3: CASRPLWNEQFF
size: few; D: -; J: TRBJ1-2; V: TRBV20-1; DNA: TGCAGTGCTCCCACTTATACAGTCAATGGCTACACCTTC; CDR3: CSAPTYTVNGYTF
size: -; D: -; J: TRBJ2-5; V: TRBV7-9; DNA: TGTGCCAGCAGCTTAGCGCAAGAGGGACTCCAAGAGACCCAGTACTTC; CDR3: CASSLAQEGLQETQYF
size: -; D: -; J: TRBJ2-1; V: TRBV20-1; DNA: TGCAGTGCTAGAGATTTTCGGGGCTTCTCCTACAATGAGCAGTTCTTC; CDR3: CSARDFRGFSYNEQFF
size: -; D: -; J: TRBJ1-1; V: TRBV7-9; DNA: TGTGCCAGCAGCGGGTTCTATGAAGCTTTCTTT; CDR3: CASSGFYEAFF
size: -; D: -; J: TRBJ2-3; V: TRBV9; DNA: TGTGCCAGCAGCCCTCCTCTTCGGGGATATACAGATACGCAGTATTTT; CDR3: CASSPPLRGYTDTQYF
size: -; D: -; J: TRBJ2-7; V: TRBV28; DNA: TGTGCCAGCAGCCTAATCTCCCCGACCGGGGGCGAGCAGTACTTC; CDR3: CASSLISPTGGEQYF
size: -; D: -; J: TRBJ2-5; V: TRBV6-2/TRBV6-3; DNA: TGTGCCAGCAGTTACACGACACAATCTAAGAATGAGCAGTACTTC; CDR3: CASSYTTQSKNEQYF